This record covers a single TCR beta chain. Its cognate antigen has yet to be identified. Base-call qualities are not available, and no considerably larger clone is one nucleotide away. CDR3 length: 11 amino acids, cysteine to phenylalanine. The only DNA kept is the CDR3, 33 bases in frame from the first base. Trimming removed 1 base from V and 9 bases from J, leaving 6 bases between the germline ends. The germline V gene (reference sequence) yields SEHNR for CDR1 and FQNEAQ for CDR2. This sample stems from a study of cytomegalovirus exposure and HLA in healthy donors (dated by TCRdb to 2015 to 2018). In terms of the full investigation: An earlier analysis of some 620 of the donors reported 250 to 300 Gb of sequence data and 100 million to 120 million unique TCR beta sequences obtained from approximately 180 million T cells. An early release covering approximately 600 HLA-typed donors comprised approximately 300 gigabases of sequencing data and 65 million to 100 million unique TCR sequences. The genetic ancestry cluster associated with self-reported Caucasian donors included around 76% of the 300 to 450 genotyped donors. The study aimed to test whether signatures of past pathogen exposure could be identified by cataloging public T cell receptors. Using immunosequencing, the study profiled T cell repertoires from about 650 subjects and related those repertoires to cytomegalovirus serostatus. In addition to the first cohort of 666 subjects, a separate validation cohort of over 90 different subjects was used. To predict cytomegalovirus infection status, the study brought together high-throughput TCR immunosequencing, statistical association of individual TCRs with disease status, and machine learning. To study patterns of TCR occurrence, a later analysis re-analyzed previously published TCR beta repertoires from 600 to 750 donors and added high-resolution HLA genotyping. The later analysis used no new phenotypic data to find candidate immune exposures, relying instead on TCR beta sequences and their occurrence across donors. To decide whether each TCR beta V gene segment behaved as functional or pseudogenic, an earlier analysis of some 600 of the donors relied on high-throughput TCR beta sequencing. Donor age, sex, ethnicity and CMV serostatus were compiled alongside the repertoire data. A later genetic analysis took genome-wide SNP genotypes for about 65% of the 666 donors and used that subset as a discovery cohort. Every discovery cohort repertoire had been produced on one sequencing platform. HLA typing included class I and class II loci at four-digit resolution. Typing coverage varied by locus: about 629-640 donors for A, B, C, DRB1 and DQB1; roughly 500 for DQA1; 606 for DPA1; under 490 for DPB1. Five DR-DQ haplotypes were handled as single units for association and clustering because linkage in the cohort was strong. On average, around 200,000 unique TCR beta nucleotide sequences were sequenced per donor among 350 to 400 genotyped donors of the cohort, with roughly 18% of those sequences being non-productive.

The library was prepared using the immunoSEQ multiplex PCR assay. A mixture of 60 forward primers for TCR Vbeta segments and 13 reverse primers for TCR Jbeta segments was used in the multiplex PCR. A multiplex PCR assay on genomic DNA amplified the CDR3 region of rearranged TCR beta genes. Amplified TCR beta libraries were sequenced as 87-base-pair reads on the Illumina HiSeq System. The authors' analysis ran thus. Across the 700 or so repertoires, a later analysis counted around 80 million unique TCR beta chains, around 11 million of which were shared by at least two donors. A nearest-neighbor algorithm error-corrected the raw reads and collapsed the reads into unique sequences, merging closely related sequences to remove PCR and sequencing errors. CDR3 sequences were aligned to IMGT reference sequences to assign V, D and J gene segments. For a sequence to be retained, a match of at least six nucleotides to both a V gene segment and a J gene segment was required. A rearrangement was called productive if the CDR3 had no stop codons and remained in frame with V and J, and every other rearrangement was called non-productive. Following IMGT convention, CDR3 was defined as the stretch from the second conserved V-encoded cysteine up to the conserved J-encoded phenylalanine. Sequences without an unambiguous match to a single V gene segment were excluded from the earlier analysis of about 600 of the donors. An earlier analysis of several hundred of the donors classified V segments as functional when productive rearrangements were above 56.7% and as segregating when the standard deviation between donors was above 5%. A statistical classification framework was built for diagnosing cytomegalovirus status from the catalog of TCR beta chain sequences. A later analysis assigned V and J genes by comparing TCR nucleotide sequences with IMGT/GENE-DB human TR gene sequences. A later analysis assigned CDR3 sequences and most-parsimonious VDJ recombination scenarios with the TCRdist pipeline. In a later analysis, each TCR beta chain was defined by its CDR3 amino acid sequence together with its V-gene family, and reads lacking a unique V-gene family were excluded. As a way to deal with suspected cross-contamination and a sequencing artifact, a later analysis dropped 450 to 700 nucleotide sequences that were highly shared and had low generation probability. For each public chain, a later analysis derived a clonal expansion index from normalized ranks of inferred template counts within each repertoire. A later analysis computed generation probabilities with a VDJ recombination model fitted to out-of-frame rearrangements, and checked the results against IGoR. In a later analysis, TCR-TCR, TCR-HLA and TCR-CMV co-occurrence was scored with hypergeometric tests, and a repertoire-size bias correction was applied to TCR pairs. In a later analysis, false discovery rates were estimated by permuting HLA or CMV assignments 20 times. In a later analysis, co-occurring TCRs were grouped using DBSCAN, with TCRdist sequence similarity added in when clustering inside HLA-allele-positive subsets. Co-occurrence clustering excluded repertoires with fewer than 30,000 or more than 120,000 public chains, plus five with anomalous nucleotide sharing. The table comes from immuneACCESS by way of TCRdb, which keeps in-frame sequences with V and J called. Part of the clones is missing from these tables; in studies checked, under half for an unresolved V gene and the rest for unknown reasons. V and J calls and clone size are as listed in that table; D and trimming were resolved from the DNA. The sample table lists 120,000 or so clones, roughly 80% of them with a count of one. Approximately 6.5% of the sample rests with the top ten.

Broad study findings and their caveats: Correlated functional status among segregating V segments might reflect linkage disequilibrium, but an unknown experimental factor could not be ruled out. Broadly in line with IMGT annotations, most TCR beta V segments showed up in productive rearrangements about 87% or about 30% of the time in an earlier analysis of roughly 590 of the donors. Assigning TCR associations to individual alleles was difficult when HLA alleles, especially DR and DQ, strongly co-occurred. Because HLA typing was unavailable for some donors at each locus, only the typed subset was used in association tests. The presence/absence analyses assumed that sequencing depth was roughly uniform across donors, and that assumption may not be true. In a later analysis, the rate of TCR association differed among HLA loci, with DRB1 alleles having the most associated TCRs and HLA-C alleles having the fewest. This cohort had only TCR beta chains sequenced, and the lack of alpha or paired-chain data limited which features could be detected. Several of the top co-occurrence clusters appeared to be linked to parvovirus B19, influenza, CMV and Epstein-Barr virus, according to a later analysis. In vitro tests confirmed that a few of the cytomegalovirus-associated TCR beta chains recognize cytomegalovirus antigens. Immune exposure information for the cohort was limited to CMV serostatus. A total of about 180 TCR beta chains were listed by the study as associated with cytomegalovirus. Some IMGT-functional V segments, including TRBV6-2 and TRBV6-3, could not be told apart with the 87-base-pair reads, so those segments were excluded. A group of highly shared sequence variants was considered likely to be a technical artifact of the sequencing pipeline. An association between a missense DCLRE1C variant and V-gene and J-gene trimming of TCR beta chains was found in a later genetic analysis and replicated in an independent cohort. A further reported finding was that TCR beta sequences accurately predicted the HLA-A and HLA-B alleles for most subjects in the first cohort. Because counts were too low, 15 to 20 rarely observed V segments, including chromosome 9 orphons, were excluded from the earlier analysis of some 590 of the donors. According to a later genetic analysis, donors in an Asian-associated ancestry cluster had fewer N-insertions in productive TCRs than the roughly 660-donor mean. A later analysis associated approximately 17,000 TCR beta sequences with specific HLA alleles at a false discovery rate of 0.05. The classifier was reported to diagnose cytomegalovirus status with high specificity and sensitivity in both the original and validation cohorts. Across donors, most TCR sequences were observed very rarely, whereas some public TCRs were present in many individuals. In a later analysis, HLA-associated TCR beta chains showed more clonal expansion and lower generation probabilities than non-associated chains that were equally common. The authors suggested that the approach could potentially be extended to other disease states and immunological phenotypes. A later analysis found that most CMV-associated TCR beta chains appeared HLA-restricted, with HLA associations seemingly driven largely by CMV exposure.

The cohort consisted of 600 or so healthy bone marrow donors. Cohort members were all nominally healthy when sampled, although unrecorded immune exposures were likely present. The donor tested CMV seronegative and was one of the 352 seronegative cohort members. Each donor provided a peripheral blood sample, and peripheral blood mononuclear cells were used for TCR beta sequencing. Genomic DNA extraction from the blood cell samples was performed with the Qiagen DNeasy Blood Extraction Kit. The receptor was derived from a middle-aged woman in good health and CMV-seronegative. Input material: PBMCs. Rearrangement joined TRBV7-9 to TRBJ2-5; the D gene identity is not certain. The CDR3 region has the sequence CASSLVEPQYF. Here is the DNA: TGTGCCAGCAGCTTAGTTGAGCCCCAGTACTTC.